These T cell receptor beta chains were read from a single sample in a study of CD8 T cells in Susac syndrome. TCRdb ran MiXCR on the immunoSEQ multiplex PCR reads and lists one entry per CDR3 protein. The sample includes 250,000 or so distinct CDR3 sequences, 93% of them seen just once. Sequencing input: CD4+ T cells from PBMCs. All receptors derive from a human donor with multiple sclerosis. Both conserved end residues are trimmed from each CDR3. For some rows the clone size is stated as once, few or many, or as a class when expanded; others skip it.

cdr3_aa: SASPPTSAETQY
j_call: TRBJ2-5
v_call: TRBV20-1
clone_size: -

cdr3_aa: ASSKQANYGYT
j_call: TRBJ1-2
v_call: TRBV6-2/TRBV6-3
clone_size: -

cdr3_aa: ASISVPRVQGEQY
j_call: TRBJ2-7
v_call: TRBV9
clone_size: -

cdr3_aa: ASSLSAGPQH
j_call: TRBJ1-5
v_call: TRBV4-2
clone_size: -

cdr3_aa: AISPGPAEEKLF
j_call: TRBJ1-4
v_call: TRBV10-3
clone_size: -

cdr3_aa: ASTRELNTEAF
j_call: TRBJ1-1
v_call: TRBV5-4
clone_size: -

cdr3_aa: ASGTTGPRYEQY
j_call: TRBJ2-7
v_call: TRBV28
clone_size: -

cdr3_aa: AAQGTSGSDLFNTGELF
j_call: TRBJ2-2
v_call: TRBV10-3
clone_size: -

cdr3_aa: ASSLTSGGAETQY
j_call: TRBJ2-5
v_call: TRBV12-3/TRBV12-4
clone_size: once

cdr3_aa: ASSIATEYEQY
j_call: TRBJ2-7
v_call: TRBV28
clone_size: -

cdr3_aa: ASSQDSVRDREAF
j_call: TRBJ1-1
v_call: TRBV3-1
clone_size: -

cdr3_aa: ASSSSGVGTGELF
j_call: TRBJ2-2
v_call: TRBV5-4
clone_size: -

cdr3_aa: ATSRDLTGLEQF
j_call: TRBJ2-1
v_call: TRBV15
clone_size: -

cdr3_aa: ASSAGLAGGISSYNEQF
j_call: TRBJ2-1
v_call: TRBV5-1
clone_size: -

cdr3_aa: ASSLAPQVEGSPLH
j_call: TRBJ1-6
v_call: TRBV5-1
clone_size: -